This entry lists 17 T cell receptor beta chains sequenced from one sample in a study of cytomegalovirus exposure and HLA in healthy donors. This PCR relied on a set of 60 Vbeta primers and 13 Jbeta primers. Clones were sequenced by immunoSEQ multiplex PCR, and TCRdb holds only the in-frame ones, with some missing. The sample has more than 150,000 clones, roughly 80% seen once. Sequenced: PBMCs. The receptors were gathered from a boy aged 5-17 years in good health and CMV-seronegative.

The chain is built from TRBV4-1 and TRBJ1-5; 8 positions agree with TRBD1. The CDR3 is 17 amino acids. The V gene end was trimmed by 0 bases and the J gene end by 2 bases; junction bases not matched to a gene: 6. Germline-derived CDR1 and CDR2 are MGHRA and YSYEKL. CDR3 amino acids: CASSQEQGAGGNQPQHF. CDR3 nucleotides: TGCGCCAGCAGCCAAGAGCAGGGGGCAGGGGGCAATCAGCCCCAGCATTTT.

Only a few counts were recorded for this clone. The rearrangement uses TRBV6-1 and TRBJ1-2; D perhaps matches TRBD1 (6 bases). Germline V gives CDR1 MNHNS, CDR2 SASEGT. The CDR3 has 13 residues. V gave up 2 bases and J gave up 8 bases, with 12 bases separating them. The CDR3 is CASSELGGGGYTF. The DNA of the CDR3 is TGTGCCAGCAGTGAACTAGGGGGTGGGGGCTACACCTTC.

The J gene is TRBJ1-2, the V gene TRBV11-2; 8 bases fit TRBD1. The junction had 7 bases not matched to a gene; V was cut back by 4 bases and J by 9 bases. The CDR3 is 13 amino acids. The germline CDR1 and CDR2 sequences are SGHAT and FQNNGV. DNA for the CDR3: TGTGCCAGCAGCTCAGACAGGGGTTATCGCTACACCTTC. It encodes CASSSDRGYRYTF.

The rearrangement joins TRBV19 to TRBJ2-7; 14 bases are shared with TRBD2. Germline V gene sequence: CDR1 LNHDA, CDR2 SQIVND (reference sequence). The CDR3 is 15 residues long. The V gene end was trimmed by 5 bases and the J gene end by 5 bases; junction bases not matched to a gene: 5. The CDR3 is CASSLRTSGRNEQYF. DNA of the CDR3: TGTGCCAGTAGTTTGAGGACTAGCGGGAGGAACGAGCAGTACTTC.

The V gene is TRBV19, the J gene TRBJ1-2, with a tentative D call TRBD1 (6 bases). CDR1 and CDR2 from the germline V gene are LNHDA and SQIVND (reference sequence). The V and J ends lost 4 bases and 0 bases respectively, with 21 bases between them. The CDR3 contains 18 residues. CDR3 sequence reads: CASSTPGGHGGTNYGYTF. The CDR3 DNA sequence: TGTGCCAGTAGTACCCCTGGGGGCCACGGGGGGACTAACTATGGCTACACCTTC.

The chain carries TRBV5-1 and TRBJ2-7; unclear D gene. CDR1 and CDR2 from the germline V gene are SGHRS and YFSETQ. The CDR3 contains 13 residues. V lost 0 bases to trimming and J lost 6 bases, with 10 bases between them. CDR3 sequence reads: CASSLGAGREQYF. CDR3 DNA sequence: TGCGCCAGCAGCTTGGGGGCTGGGCGCGAGCAGTACTTC.

This chain joins TRBV11-2 and TRBJ1-5; D remains unclear. Germline CDR1 SGHAT, CDR2 FQNNGV. The V and J ends lost 0 bases and 0 bases respectively, with 6 bases between them. This CDR3 has 15 amino acids. CDR3 in DNA: TGTGCCAGCAGCTTAGATGGAGGTAGCAATCAGCCCCAGCATTTT. It codes for CASSLDGGSNQPQHF.

The chain recombines TRBV5-1 with TRBJ2-5, with 11 bases matching TRBD2. Germline V gene sequence: CDR1 SGHRS, CDR2 YFSETQ. Trimming removed 3 bases from V and 5 bases from J; junction bases left unmatched: 6. The CDR3 contains 15 residues. CDR3 sequence: CASSSGLAGLETQYF. The CDR3 DNA follows: TGCGCCAGCAGCTCCGGACTAGCGGGTTTGGAGACCCAGTACTTC.

The chain uses TRBV30 and TRBJ1-6; no definite D call. The CDR3 has 12 residues. Between the trimmed V and J ends, which lost 4 bases and 8 bases, there was a span of 9 bases. CDR1 is GTSNPN and CDR2 is SVGIG in the germline V gene (reference sequence). CDR3 sequence: CAWNQIDSPLHF. CDR3 bases: TGTGCCTGGAATCAGATCGATTCACCCCTCCACTTT.

The chain joins TRBV7-2 to TRBJ1-5, with TRBD1 as a possible D gene (5 bases). Trimming took 1 base from V and 9 from J, leaving 13 bases between them. In germline, CDR1 is SGHTA, CDR2 FQGNSA. The CDR3 totals 14 residues. For the CDR3, the DNA is TGTGCCAGCAGCTTAGTGACAGCTGCGGTGCCCCAGCATTTT. As protein: CASSLVTAAVPQHF.

The rearrangement links TRBV5-3 to TRBJ1-4; 8 positions match TRBD1. TRBV5-3 is recorded as an ORF, its role being uncertain. The CDR3 totals 16 residues. With 8 bases clipped from V and 7 bases from J, the junction kept 16 bases outside the gene matches. In DNA, the CDR3 is TGTGCCAGCCCAGGCTTTGGACAGGGAATGTGTGAAAAACTGTTTTTT. It codes for CASPGFGQGMCEKLFF.

This chain uses TRBV29-1 with TRBJ2-1; D is ambiguous. Germline V gives CDR1 SQVTM, CDR2 ANQGSEA. Trimming took off 5 bases at V and 3 bases at J, with 5 bases between the two ends. This CDR3 region has 11 residues. The chain's CDR3 is CSVHIYNEQFF. CDR3 sequence (DNA): TGCAGCGTTCACATCTACAATGAGCAGTTCTTC.

CDR3 loop: CASREITGDDTEAFF. CDR3 DNA: TGTGCCAGCCGGGAAATAACAGGGGACGACACTGAAGCTTTCTTT. The chain employs TRBV7-2 and TRBJ1-1; 7 nucleotides match TRBD1. In germline, CDR1 is SGHTA, CDR2 FQGNSA. The CDR3 consists of 15 residues. The V gene end was trimmed by 8 bases and the J gene end by 3 bases; junction bases not matched to a gene: 12.

This chain uses TRBV9 with TRBJ2-7; 9 nucleotides align to TRBD1. The ends lost 3 bases at V and 3 bases at J; junction bases unmatched: 7. The CDR3 consists of 15 residues. Per germline, CDR1 SGDLS and CDR2 YYNGEE. The CDR3: CASSATDRGGYEQYF. In DNA form, the CDR3 reads TGTGCCAGCAGCGCTACCGACAGGGGGGGCTACGAGCAGTACTTC.

This clone was observed a handful of times. The rearrangement links TRBV6-4 to TRBJ2-6; maybe TRBD2 (7 bases). Germline loops: CDR1 MRHNA, CDR2 SNTAGT. CDR3 length: 16 residues. V lost 0 bases and J 4 bases, leaving 10 bases between the germline ends. Here the CDR3 reads CASSDSGGAGANVLTF. In DNA form, the CDR3 reads TGTGCCAGCAGTGACTCGGGGGGGGCCGGGGCCAACGTCCTGACTTTC.

This sequence joins TRBV19 and TRBJ1-1; 9 nucleotides agree with TRBD1. Germline CDR1 is LNHDA and CDR2 is SQIVND (reference sequence). V was pared by 8 bases and J by 4 bases, with 20 bases of the junction left unmatched. The CDR3 has 18 residues. The CDR3 spells CASGTGLATPPPGTEAFF. The CDR3 region has the DNA TGTGCCAGTGGGACAGGGCTTGCTACACCCCCACCGGGCACTGAAGCTTTCTTT.

Of note for this clone: Other DNA sequences from this sample encode an identical CDR3 as well. J is TRBJ2-7 and V is TRBV5-1, with TRBD2 matching over 13 bases. The ends lost 0 bases at V and 0 bases at J; junction bases unmatched: 0. The CDR3 is 16 amino acids. Germline V gives CDR1 SGHRS, CDR2 YFSETQ. DNA for the CDR3: TGCGCCAGCAGCTTGGGACTAGCGGGGGGCTCCTACGAGCAGTACTTC. Protein product: CASSLGLAGGSYEQYF.